One sample yielded the 7 T cell receptor beta chains listed below, sequenced in a study of graft-versus-host responses after intestinal transplantation (dated by TCRdb to about 2021). Receptors were amplified or captured by the immunoSEQ multiplex PCR assay. Not all clones reach the TCRdb copy of this immuneACCESS table, which keeps in-frame sequences only. Checked studies attribute under half of the gap to unresolved V genes and leave the rest unexplained. The sample has some 140,000 clones on record, 90% to 95% of them singletons. Under 0.2% of the sample goes to the ten largest clones. For these receptors, no antigen is known. In light of the paper, this sample's time point label describes: cells obtained before transplantation from donor or recipient. The source material was unstimulated CD4+ T cells sorted from spleen or lymph node cells, sampled before intestinal transplant. These receptors all come from a human donor who received an intestinal transplant.

V is TRBV25-1 and J is TRBJ1-5; 7 bases align to TRBD1. Looked up from germline, CDR1 is MGHDK and CDR2 is SYGVNS. V was clipped by 7 bases and J by 3 bases; unmatched bases: 15. This CDR3 has 17 residues. DNA for the CDR3: TGTGCCAGCACCCGCGGCGATTCCCAGGGGGACAATCAGCCCCAGCATTTT. Its translation: CASTRGDSQGDNQPQHF.

This rearrangement joins TRBV6-1 to TRBJ1-2; a possible D gene is TRBD1 (6 bases). From germline, CDR1 is MNHNS and CDR2 SASEGT. The CDR3 is made up of 14 amino acids. V was cut by 7 bases and J by 1 base, with 13 bases left in between. Here the CDR3 DNA reads TGTGCCAGCATTAATACAGGGATTAACTATGGCTACACCTTC. Its protein is CASINTGINYGYTF.

The V call is TRBV6-1, the J call TRBJ1-2; D gene uncertain. Germline V gene data show CDR1 as MNHNS and CDR2 as SASEGT. This CDR3 comprises 14 residues. Trimming removed 1 base at V and 1 base at J, with 7 bases between. The CDR3 DNA reads as TGTGCCAGCAGTGAAGTGCCGGGTAACTATGGCTACACCTTC. It is translated as CASSEVPGNYGYTF.

V is TRBV13 and J is TRBJ2-6; TRBD1 agrees at 8 bases. Germline CDR1 PRHDT, CDR2 FYEKMQ (reference sequence). This CDR3 is 17 amino acids long. Trimming removed 0 bases from V and 5 bases from J; junction bases left unmatched: 6. The CDR3 region is CASSLGTGEYRANVLTF. The CDR3 DNA reads as TGTGCCAGCAGCTTAGGGACAGGGGAATATCGGGCCAACGTCCTGACTTTC.

The chain is built from TRBV5-1 and TRBJ2-5; perhaps TRBD2 as D (5 bases). CDR3 length: 13 amino acids. The germline V and J ends were trimmed by 5 bases and 5 bases, with 13 bases remaining between them. Germline CDR1 and CDR2: SGHRS and YFSETQ. The CDR3 protein is CASRRGVEETQYF. CDR3 coding DNA: TGCGCCAGCAGACGGGGAGTGGAGGAGACCCAGTACTTC.

This chain uses TRBV5-1 with TRBJ2-1, with 7 bases identical to TRBD1. From germline, CDR1 is SGHRS and CDR2 YFSETQ. V was clipped by 4 bases and J by 5 bases; unmatched bases: 9. This CDR3 spans 15 amino acids. This CDR3 is CASSPGQLTHNEQFF. Here the CDR3 DNA reads TGCGCCAGCAGCCCGGGACAGCTGACCCACAATGAGCAGTTCTTC. Full variable domain (remainder filled in from reference TRBV5-1 and TRBJ2-1): KAGVTQTPRYLIKTRGQQVTLSCSPISGHRSVSWYQQTPGQGLQFLFEYFSETQRNKGNFPGRFSGRQFSNSRSEMNVSTLELGDSALYLCASSPGQLTHNEQFFGPGTRLTVL.

J is TRBJ2-1 and V is TRBV11-2; possibly TRBD1 for D (6 bases). The germline V gene has CDR1 SGHAT and CDR2 FQNNGV. The CDR3 is 15 amino acids. Trimming took off 5 bases at V and 7 bases at J, with 18 bases between the two ends. The CDR3: CASSPGHSVVNEQFF. CDR3 coding DNA: TGTGCCAGCAGCCCGGGACATAGCGTAGTAAATGAGCAGTTCTTC. Looking up the rest from reference TRBV11-2 and TRBJ2-1 gives the full variable domain: EAGVAQSPRYKIIEKRQSVAFWCNPISGHATLYWYQQILGQGPKLLIQFQNNGVVDDSQLPKDRFSAERLKGVDSTLKIQPAKLEDSAVYLCASSPGHSVVNEQFFGPGTRLTVL.